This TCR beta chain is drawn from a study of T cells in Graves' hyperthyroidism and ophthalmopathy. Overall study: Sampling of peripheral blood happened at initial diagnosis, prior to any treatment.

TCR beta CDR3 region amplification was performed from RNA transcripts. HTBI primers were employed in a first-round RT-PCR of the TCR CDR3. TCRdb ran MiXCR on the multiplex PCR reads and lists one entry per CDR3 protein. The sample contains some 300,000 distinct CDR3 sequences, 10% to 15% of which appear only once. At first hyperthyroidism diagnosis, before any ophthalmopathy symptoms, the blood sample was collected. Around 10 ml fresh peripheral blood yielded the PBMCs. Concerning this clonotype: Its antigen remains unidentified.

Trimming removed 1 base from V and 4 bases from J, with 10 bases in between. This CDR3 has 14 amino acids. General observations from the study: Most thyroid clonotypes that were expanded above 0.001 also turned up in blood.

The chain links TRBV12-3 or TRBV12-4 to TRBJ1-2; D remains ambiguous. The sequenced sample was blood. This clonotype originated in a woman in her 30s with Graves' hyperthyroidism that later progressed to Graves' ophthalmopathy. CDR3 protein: CASSLGRASYGYTF. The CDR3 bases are TGTGCCAGCAGTTTAGGAAGGGCCAGCTATGGCTACACCTTC.